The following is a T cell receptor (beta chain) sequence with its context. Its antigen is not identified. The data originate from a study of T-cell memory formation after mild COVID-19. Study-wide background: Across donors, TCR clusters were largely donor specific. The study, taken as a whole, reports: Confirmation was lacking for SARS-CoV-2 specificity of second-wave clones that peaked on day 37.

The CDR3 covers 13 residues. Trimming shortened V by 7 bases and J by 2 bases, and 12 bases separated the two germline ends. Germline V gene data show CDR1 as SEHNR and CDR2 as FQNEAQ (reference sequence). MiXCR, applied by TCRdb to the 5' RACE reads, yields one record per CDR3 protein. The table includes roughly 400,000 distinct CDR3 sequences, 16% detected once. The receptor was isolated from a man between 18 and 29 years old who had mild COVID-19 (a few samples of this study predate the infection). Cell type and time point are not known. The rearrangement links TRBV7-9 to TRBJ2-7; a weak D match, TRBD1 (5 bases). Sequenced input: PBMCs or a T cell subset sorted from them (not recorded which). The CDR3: CASTPGAPYEQYF. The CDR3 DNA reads TGTGCCAGCACCCCTGGGGCCCCCTACGAGCAGTACTTC.